This is a list of T cell receptor beta chains from one sample in a study of beta chain features in type 1 diabetes. Produced via immunoSEQ multiplex PCR; TCRdb's table is partial and in-frame only. Altogether about 710,000 clones are present, about an eighth being singletons, with the ten largest covering 0.035% to 0.04%. The sample taken for sequencing was naive CD4+ T cells from blood. All receptors derive from a man between 18 and 29 years old with type 1 diabetes. Both conserved end residues are trimmed from each CDR3.

CDR3aa,v_gene,j_gene
ASSLSDTEAF,TRBV7-9,TRBJ1-1
ASSDSSSGHGNEQF,TRBV6-4,TRBJ2-1
ASSLARGRVSTEAF,TRBV7-2,TRBJ1-1
ATRGGVYQETQY,TRBV10-3,TRBJ2-5
ASSPEGSQETQY,TRBV5-1,TRBJ2-5
SVAGGPNQPQH,TRBV29-1,TRBJ1-5
ASSLDAVWINNEQF,TRBV7-6,TRBJ2-1
ASSSGITNEQF,TRBV11-2,TRBJ2-1
ASSLKDRATEQY,TRBV7-2,TRBJ2-7
ASSPGRSDNSPLH,TRBV5-4,TRBJ1-6
ASSYSKPGGQPQH,TRBV6-5,TRBJ1-5
ASSVDPKETQY,TRBV9,TRBJ2-5
AWSVTRGNTIY,TRBV30,TRBJ1-3
ASSLRGSPYNEQF,TRBV7-2,TRBJ2-1
ASSPKQGRYGYT,TRBV5-6,TRBJ1-2
ASSSSSYNEQF,TRBV7-9,TRBJ2-1
ASSESREKLF,TRBV25-1,TRBJ1-4
ASSQDGGETYGYT,TRBV4-2,TRBJ1-2
ASRMDPNTEAF,TRBV6-5,TRBJ1-1
AISGRAEETQY,TRBV10-3,TRBJ2-5
ASSPPGVSADTQY,TRBV6-6,TRBJ2-3
SVEFRAGGPDTQY,TRBV29-1,TRBJ2-3
ASSRSELAGDTQY,TRBV7-3,TRBJ2-3
ASSQTPGTSYEQY,TRBV27,TRBJ2-7
ASSPQGGELF,TRBV5-1,TRBJ2-2
ASSEESGQT,TRBV2,TRBJ1-2
ASSQLRSSVEQY,TRBV4-1,TRBJ2-7
ASSSVGGYSYEQY,TRBV7-2,TRBJ2-7
ASSQVRSLTQY,TRBV4-2,TRBJ2-5
ASSPGTGGELF,TRBV7-3,TRBJ2-2
AWSLRGETQY,TRBV30,TRBJ2-5
ASSLVGESEH,TRBV7-2,TRBJ1-5
ASSTGQGRNSPLH,TRBV9,TRBJ1-6
ASRLGIRQY,TRBV27,TRBJ2-7
ASSLDRGRDTQY,TRBV27,TRBJ2-3
ASSPRLAGGDEQF,TRBV28,TRBJ2-1
ASSSLGQGPYEQY,TRBV7-2,TRBJ2-7
ASSYRASTDTQY,TRBV7-2,TRBJ2-3
AWRARGMSSYNEQF,TRBV30,TRBJ2-1
ASSLGTYNEQF,TRBV5-1,TRBJ2-1
ASSTKQGPNTEAF,TRBV5-4,TRBJ1-1
ASSLGGARQPQH,TRBV5-5,TRBJ1-5
ASSWRDSEQF,TRBV7-2,TRBJ2-1
ASSPLVMGETQY,TRBV5-1,TRBJ2-5
ASSLRVSTDTQY,TRBV6-5,TRBJ2-3
ASELIPRETQY,TRBV6-6,TRBJ2-5
ASSLSGGASPPI,TRBV7-2,TRBJ2-1
ASSEGQVTDTQY,TRBV28,TRBJ2-3
ASSLSKNIQY,TRBV2,TRBJ2-4
ASSLVPDVADEQY,TRBV5-1,TRBJ2-7
ATWTGAYEQY,TRBV6-5,TRBJ2-7
AWSTGSYGYT,TRBV30,TRBJ1-2